Listed below are T cell receptor beta chains from one sample, sequenced in a study of tumor-infiltrating lymphocytes in primary liver carcinoma. MiXCR was run by TCRdb on the multiplex PCR reads, yielding one entry per CDR3 protein. The sample lists just over 300,000 distinct CDR3 sequences, about 50% seen once, with 17% in the top ten. Sequenced sample: peripheral blood. All receptors come from a woman younger than 45 with primary liver carcinoma and hepatitis B virus infection. CDR3s include the opening cysteine and the closing phenylalanine or tryptophan. D genes are given only for firm matches. Expanded clones are given a class, and other clones once, few, many or no size at all.

clone_size	d_call	v_call	j_call	cdr3_nt	cdr3_aa
.	.	TRBV2	TRBJ2-5	TGTGCCAGCAATGAGACAGGTTGGCTTCAAGAGACCCAGTACTTC	CASNETGWLQETQYF
.	.	TRBV4-2	TRBJ2-4	TGTGCCAGCAGCCAAGGGGGTGGCGTGAAGAGAGCCAAAAACATTCAGTACTTC	CASSQGGGVKRAKNIQYF
few	.	TRBV7-9	TRBJ2-5	TGTGCCAGCAGCTTAGGGTCCCGGGGCAGGGCGAAGACCCAGTACTTC	CASSLGSRGRAKTQYF
.	.	TRBV30	TRBJ2-3	TGTGCCTGGAGTGGACTCCTAGATACGCAGTATTTT	CAWSGLLDTQYF
many	.	TRBV29-1	TRBJ1-1	TGCAGCGTTGAGTTCAGGATCGGGACTGAAGCTTTCTTT	CSVEFRIGTEAFF
once	.	TRBV12-3/TRBV12-4	TRBJ1-6	TGTGCCAGCAGTTTGATGAGAGTGGATAATTCACCCCTCCAATTT	CASSLMRVDNSPLQF
.	.	TRBV12-3/TRBV12-4	TRBJ1-1	TGTGCCAGCGGTAGGTCAGGCAACACTGAAGCTTTCTTT	CASGRSGNTEAFF
many	.	TRBV11-2	TRBJ2-7	TGTGCCAGCAGCTTGGACTGGGAGGAGCAGTACTTC	CASSLDWEEQYF
few	TRBD2	TRBV29-1	TRBJ2-1	TGCAGCGTCGAAAGGCGGGGGGCCTACAGTGAGCAGTTCTTC	CSVERRGAYSEQFF
many	.	TRBV6-2/TRBV6-3	TRBJ2-7	TGTGCCAGCACGGGCCAGGGTCGAGACGAGCAGTACTTC	CASTGQGRDEQYF
few	.	TRBV28	TRBJ1-1	TGTGCCAGCAGACAGTACCCGAACACTGAAGCTTTCTTT	CASRQYPNTEAFF
once	TRBD2	TRBV28	TRBJ2-1	TGTGCCAGCGGTTTAGCGGGAAGCGTCTACAATGAGCAGTTCTTC	CASGLAGSVYNEQFF
.	.	TRBV29-1	TRBJ2-3	TGCAGCGCCTGGTCCCCTACCGCTGTTACGCAGTATTTT	CSAWSPTAVTQYF
.	TRBD2	TRBV9	TRBJ2-3	TGTGCCAGCAGCGGCCTAACGGGAGGTGGCACAGATACGCAGTATTTT	CASSGLTGGGTDTQYF
once	.	TRBV11-2	TRBJ2-1	TGTGCCAGCAGCTCTAATCGTGTTATCGACAATGGGCAGTTCTTC	CASSSNRVIDNGQFF
few	.	TRBV5-1	TRBJ1-2	TGCGCCAGCAGCTTGGATGGGACGTATGGCTACACCTTC	CASSLDGTYGYTF
.	TRBD2	TRBV11-2	TRBJ2-2	TGTGCCAGCAGCTCCTCCCCTGCGGGAGGGCTGCCGGGGAGCTTTTTTTTT	CASSSSPAGGLPGSFFF
.	.	TRBV30	TRBJ1-2	TGTGCCTCCCTTGGGGTTTACGGCTATGGCGACACCTTC	CASLGVYGYGDTF
few	.	TRBV5-6	TRBJ2-7	TGTGCCAGCAGCGAAGGGGCCTTACGGTACGAGCAGTACTTC	CASSEGALRYEQYF
.	.	TRBV4-1	TRBJ1-3	TGCGCCAGCAGCCGCCTACCAGGTTCTGGAAACACCATATATTTT	CASSRLPGSGNTIYF
.	.	TRBV14	TRBJ2-7	TGTGCCAGCAGCCTGAACAAGATCTCCTACGAGCAGTACTTC	CASSLNKISYEQYF
.	TRBD1	TRBV28	TRBJ2-7	TGTGCCAGCAGCTTCCGGGACAGGGGGGAGCAGTACTTC	CASSFRDRGEQYF
.	.	TRBV7-9	TRBJ1-4	TGTGCCAGCAGCTTAGTGGCAGGGGTGCAAGAAAAACTGTTTTTT	CASSLVAGVQEKLFF
many	.	TRBV6-5	TRBJ2-7	TGTGCCAGCAGCGACCACGTTCCGTTC	CASSDHVPF
few	.	TRBV5-4	TRBJ1-2	TGTGCCAGCAGCTTAGGGCGCAGTGGCTACACCTTC	CASSLGRSGYTF
many	.	TRBV11-2	TRBJ2-1	TGTGCCAGCAGCTTAGCGGGAGACCCGGACAATGAGCAGTTCTTC	CASSLAGDPDNEQFF
few	.	TRBV12-3/TRBV12-4	TRBJ2-2	TGTGCCAGCAGTCTACAGGTCACCGGGGAGCTGTTTTTT	CASSLQVTGELFF
many	TRBD2	TRBV12-3/TRBV12-4	TRBJ2-3	TGTGCCAGCAGTTGGACTAGCGGGTCTAGCACAGATACGCAGTATTTT	CASSWTSGSSTDTQYF
.	.	TRBV11-2	TRBJ2-7	TGTGCGAGCAGCCCCGGTCCTCGTATCGAGCAGTACTTC	CASSPGPRIEQYF
.	.	TRBV5-6	TRBJ2-1	TGTGCCAGCAGCTTGATTCTGGGTCAGAACAATGAGCAGTTCTTC	CASSLILGQNNEQFF
.	TRBD2	TRBV28	TRBJ2-3	TGTGCCAGCAGTCCCCAAGCGGGACCACTAGATACGCAGTATTTT	CASSPQAGPLDTQYF
.	TRBD2	TRBV4-2	TRBJ2-1	TGTGCCAGCAGCCTCGCTACTAGCGGGAGTAGGAATGAGCAGTTCTTC	CASSLATSGSRNEQFF
.	.	TRBV13	TRBJ2-5	TGTGCCAACAGCTTAGTGACCGGAGGGGGGACCCAGTACTTC	CANSLVTGGGTQYF
few	.	TRBV30	TRBJ1-3	TGTGCCTGGAGTGATACTGGAAACACCATATATTTT	CAWSDTGNTIYF
.	.	TRBV19	TRBJ2-1	TGTGCCAGTAGCCGGACCGAGAATGAGCAGTTCTTC	CASSRTENEQFF